This record covers a single T cell receptor beta chain. Its specificity is not known. The data derive from a study of human thymus T cells. V shed 4 bases and J shed 0 bases, with 19 bases lying between them. CDR1 and CDR2 from the germline V gene are SGHRS and YFSETQ. The CDR3 length is 18 residues. Broader study findings: Usage of V and J genes appeared biased in thymic and blood repertoires. Thymic TCR repertoires of unrelated people reportedly overlapped highly.

Resected material from corrective heart surgery provided the thymus tissue analysed. Healthy Finnish infants undergoing corrective surgery for congenital heart defects were the donors. The data were produced by immunoSEQ multiplex PCR, yet TCRdb's version contains in-frame clones alone and is incomplete. The sample has 60,000 to 75,000 clones, 85% to 95% seen once. The chain has TRBV5-1 and TRBJ1-4, with D perhaps TRBD1 (5 bases). The sequencing input was thymus tissue. This sequence was found in a girl under three years old with a congenital heart defect but otherwise immunologically healthy. The CDR3 DNA follows: TGCGCCAGCAGCCGCAGGGAGAATCTCTATGCAACTAATGAAAAACTGTTTTTT. This encodes CASSRRENLYATNEKLFF. Together with reference TRBV5-1 and TRBJ1-4, the CDR3 gives the full variable domain: KAGVTQTPRYLIKTRGQQVTLSCSPISGHRSVSWYQQTPGQGLQFLFEYFSETQRNKGNFPGRFSGRQFSNSRSEMNVSTLELGDSALYLCASSRRENLYATNEKLFFGSGTQLSVL.